This T cell receptor (beta chain) was recovered during a study of Tregs in tolerant kidney transplant recipients. Related graft donors supplied nonmyeloablative bone marrow transplants, and mixed chimerism was transient. Using immunoSEQ multiplex PCR, the repertoire was profiled, and TCRdb retains in-frame clones only, with some absent. The repertoire includes tens of thousands of clones, 80% to 95% of them detected once, and 1.6% sits in the top ten. CDR1 is MNHNS and CDR2 is SASEGT in the germline V gene. V was trimmed by 5 bases and J by 1 base, leaving 8 bases between them. The CDR3 is 13 amino acids.

The clonotype comes from a human patient who received a combined kidney and bone marrow transplant. Some of the T cells may derive from the graft donor. Sample: CD4+ T cells from blood (PBMCs), taken 12 months after the transplant. The gene calls are TRBV6-1 and TRBJ1-1; TRBD1 is a possible D gene (6 bases). The CDR3 region has the DNA TGTGCCAGCAGTCCACAGGGGAACACTGAAGCTTTCTTT. Translated: CASSPQGNTEAFF.